The 19 T cell receptor beta chains below all came from one sample that was sequenced in a study of cytomegalovirus exposure and HLA in healthy donors. 60 Vbeta and 13 Jbeta primers were used in PCR. Profiled with immunoSEQ multiplex PCR; TCRdb holds only in-frame clones, not every one. This repertoire shows over 100,000 clones, roughly 67% found once; its top ten account for under 10%. The sequencing sample was made of PBMCs. Source of these receptors: a man in his forties in good health and CMV-seronegative.

This sequence joins TRBV29-1 and TRBJ2-3; 9 bases map to TRBD1. The V and J ends lost 7 bases and 8 bases, in that order; junction bases with no gene match: 4. This CDR3 region has 11 residues. CDR1 SQVTM and CDR2 ANQGSEA come from the germline V gene. CDR3 DNA: TGCAGCGGGCAGACAGGGGGTACGCAGTATTTT. Its translation is CSGQTGGTQYF.

The chain has TRBV9 and TRBJ1-2; D is perhaps TRBD1 (5 bases). This CDR3 region has 13 residues. Germline V lookup: CDR1 SGDLS, CDR2 YYNGEE. The ends were cut back, 0 bases at V and 4 bases at J, with 7 bases in the middle. CDR3 nucleotide sequence: TGTGCCAGCAGCGTAGAAGGGGTCTATGGCTACACCTTC. The encoded protein is CASSVEGVYGYTF.

The genes are TRBV7-2 and TRBJ2-7; 7 bases match TRBD1. V lost 4 bases and J lost 0; bases outside the gene matches: 3. The germline CDR1 and CDR2 sequences are SGHTA and FQGNSA. The CDR3 is made up of 14 amino acids. CDR3 residues: CASSSRDSSYEQYF. DNA for the CDR3: TGTGCCAGCAGCTCCCGGGACAGCTCCTACGAGCAGTACTTC.

The count of this clone is one. The CDR3 is CASSLGQGARTGELFF. The CDR3 nucleotides are TGTGCCAGCAGCTTAGGCCAGGGGGCACGCACCGGGGAGCTGTTTTTT. This chain joins TRBV11-1 and TRBJ2-2; 8 bases fit TRBD1. The CDR3 loop spans 16 amino acids. The ends lost 1 base at V and 4 bases at J; junction bases unmatched: 5. Germline assignment: CDR1 SGHAT and CDR2 FQDESV (reference sequence).

This chain uses TRBV4-1 with TRBJ2-3, with 16 bases matching TRBD2. After removal of 5 bases from V and 5 bases from J, the junction contained 7 bases not matched to a gene. The CDR3 consists of 17 residues. The germline CDR1 and CDR2 sequences are MGHRA and YSYEKL. CDR3 in amino acids: CASSKGLAGGQVDTQYF. In nucleotides, the CDR3 is TGCGCCAGCAGCAAGGGACTAGCGGGGGGGCAGGTAGATACGCAGTATTTT.

Concerning this clone itself: Mismatch with germline at one junction end may stem from a read error. In DNA form, the CDR3 reads TGTGCTAGCAGCTTACCTAGGGGGTTTACAGATACTGGAAACACCATATATTTT. Translated, it gives CASSLPRGFTDTGNTIYF. V and J are TRBV7-7 and TRBJ1-3; D possibly corresponds to TRBD1 (6 bases). The CDR3 loop spans 18 amino acids. In germline, CDR1 is SSHAT, CDR2 FNYEAQ (reference sequence).

The count of this clone is one. This chain connects TRBV6-4 to TRBJ2-7; unclear D gene. This CDR3 region has 14 residues. The V end lost 8 bases, the J end lost 0 bases, and 14 bases lay between the germline ends. Germline values: CDR1 MRHNA, CDR2 SNTAGT. The CDR3 protein is CASPHASHSYEQYF. The CDR3 DNA is TGTGCCAGCCCCCATGCAAGCCACTCCTACGAGCAGTACTTC.

The chain links TRBV5-4 to TRBJ2-3; 7 nucleotides line up with TRBD1. CDR1 and CDR2 (germline): SGHNT, YYREEE (reference sequence). The J segment lost 0 bases and the V segment lost 4 bases, leaving 2 bases of the junction unmatched. The CDR3 is 14 amino acids. CDR3 nucleotides: TGTGCCAGCAGCCGGGACAGTAGCACAGATACGCAGTATTTT. Protein sequence: CASSRDSSTDTQYF.

The chain recombines TRBV7-9 with TRBJ1-2; no reliable D call. This CDR3 has 12 amino acids. CDR1 and CDR2 from the germline V gene are SEHNR and FQNEAQ (reference sequence). The V gene lost 2 bases and the J gene lost 4 bases, with 5 bases spanning the gap. The DNA of the CDR3 is TGTGCCAGCAGCTTACGGAGCTATGGCTACACCTTC. Its translation: CASSLRSYGYTF.

V gene TRBV4-1 combines with J gene TRBJ1-4; 9 bases agree with TRBD1. Germline-derived CDR1 and CDR2 are MGHRA and YSYEKL. The junction had 9 bases not matched to a gene; V was cut back by 0 bases and J by 7 bases. The CDR3 has 17 residues. CDR3 in DNA: TGCGCCAGCAGCCAAGACGCTTACAGGGGGCGGCCTGAAAAACTGTTTTTT. It translates to CASSQDAYRGRPEKLFF.

The CDR3 loop is CASSPDRGNQPQHF. CDR3 bases: TGTGCCAGCAGCCCGGACAGGGGGAATCAGCCCCAGCATTTT. The chain combines TRBV7-9 with TRBJ1-5, with TRBD1 matching over 10 bases. CDR3 length equals 14 residues. V shed 5 bases and J 4 bases; nucleotides not matched to a gene: 2. In germline, CDR1 is SEHNR, CDR2 FQNEAQ (reference sequence).

This chain links TRBV15 with TRBJ1-1; TRBD1 aligns across 7 bases. CDR3 size: 17 residues. Germline assignment: CDR1 LNHNV and CDR2 YYDKDF (reference sequence). V shed 4 bases and J 1 base; nucleotides not matched to a gene: 12. The CDR3 DNA sequence: TGTGCCACCAGCACAGGGGGGACAGCTAATAGGAACACTGAAGCTTTCTTT. The encoded protein is CATSTGGTANRNTEAFF. Full variable domain (remainder filled in from reference TRBV15 and TRBJ1-1): DAMVIQNPRYQVTQFGKPVTLSCSQTLNHNVMYWYQQKSSQAPKLLFHYYDKDFNNEADTPDNFQSRRPNTSFCFLDIRSPGLGDTAMYLCATSTGGTANRNTEAFFGQGTRLTVV.

The J gene is TRBJ2-7, the V gene TRBV29-1, with 9 bases that match TRBD1. The CDR3 sequence is 15 residues long. The V gene's germline CDR1 is SQVTM and CDR2 ANQGSEA. The J segment lost 4 bases and the V segment lost 7 bases, leaving 14 bases of the junction unmatched. The CDR3, as DNA: TGCAGCGCCGAATTAGTGGGGGACAGGGATTACGAGCAGTACTTC. Residues: CSAELVGDRDYEQYF.

A note on this clone: Other DNA sequences in this sample translate to the same CDR3. The chain couples TRBV30 to TRBJ1-5; TRBD1 matches 8 bases. CDR1 is GTSNPN, CDR2 SVGIG, per germline (reference sequence). The CDR3 extends over 14 amino acids. The ends lost 4 bases at V and 5 bases at J; junction bases unmatched: 7. The CDR3 spells CAWKQGAVDQPQHF. The CDR3 DNA reads as TGTGCCTGGAAGCAGGGGGCAGTGGATCAGCCCCAGCATTTT.

This chain uses TRBV6-5 with TRBJ2-5; perhaps TRBD1 as D (6 bases). Germline CDR1 reads MNHEY; CDR2 reads SVGAGI. The V end was cut by 10 bases, the J end by 3 bases, with 18 bases between. The CDR3 runs to 14 residues. The CDR3 spells CATTPATGEETQYF. The CDR3, as DNA: TGTGCCACCACGCCCGCGACAGGAGAAGAGACCCAGTACTTC.

J is TRBJ1-5 and V is TRBV7-9; D is unresolved. V gave up 3 bases and J gave up 2 bases, with 5 bases separating them. The CDR3 is made up of 13 amino acids. Looked up from germline, CDR1 is SEHNR and CDR2 is FQNEAQ (reference sequence). This CDR3 reads CASSFSGNQPQHF. The CDR3 DNA is TGTGCCAGCAGCTTCTCGGGCAATCAGCCCCAGCATTTT.

The chain uses TRBV7-9 and TRBJ2-1, with D tentatively TRBD2 (5 bases). This CDR3 region has 15 residues. V lost 4 bases, J lost 5 bases, and 15 bases lay in between. CDR1 and CDR2 from the germline V gene are SEHNR and FQNEAQ (reference sequence). The chain's CDR3 is CASSSQERVHNEQFF. CDR3 DNA sequence: TGTGCCAGCAGCTCCCAAGAGAGGGTCCACAATGAGCAGTTCTTC.

The DNA for the CDR3 is TGTGCCAGCAGCAGGCCAAGGCGGGCTACTACCAAAGGAGACTACGAGCAGTACTTC. Its protein is CASSRPRRATTKGDYEQYF. This chain joins TRBV21-1 and TRBJ2-7; the table's D call, TRBD2, was not checked against the DNA. TRBV21-1 is a pseudogene segment. The CDR3 has 19 residues.

J is TRBJ1-5 and V is TRBV4-2, with D possibly matching TRBD1 (6 bases). This CDR3 contains 15 residues. CDR1 and CDR2 (germline): LGHNA, YNFKEQ. Between the trimmed V and J ends, which lost 5 bases and 4 bases, there was a span of 15 bases. CDR3 bases: TGTGCCAGCAGCACCCACAGGGCCGGGAATCAGCCCCAGCATTTT. This encodes CASSTHRAGNQPQHF.